The next 19 T cell receptor beta chains were all read from a single sample in a study of human T cells and chemical hapten exposure. In TCRdb, the RACE reads were re-called with MiXCR into one record per CDR3 protein. This repertoire shows 65,000 to 95,000 distinct CDR3 sequences, roughly 7.9% found once; its top ten account for about 1.5%. Time point denoted: healthy volunteer bleed at 6 weeks. Total RNA was isolated from unfractionated whole blood. Sequenced material: whole blood. The receptor set was obtained from a female donor in good health. Some clones in this sample may be carry-over from other donors' samples.

The chain uses TRBV9 and TRBJ1-2; TRBD1 agrees at 8 bases. This CDR3 has 16 amino acids. V lost 3 bases, J lost 4 bases, and 11 bases stayed unmatched. The germline CDR1 and CDR2 sequences are SGDLS and YYNGEE. This CDR3 reads CASSDRLPTGAYGYTF. In nucleotides, the CDR3 is TGTGCCAGCAGCGACCGACTCCCGACAGGGGCCTATGGCTACACCTTC.

The genes are TRBV12-3 or TRBV12-4 and TRBJ2-7; tentatively, D is TRBD1 (6 bases). Trimming removed 4 bases at V and 7 bases at J, with 8 bases between. The CDR3 runs 11 residues. CDR3 DNA sequence: TGTGCCAGCAGTTGGGGGCGGGAGCAGTACTTC. Its protein is CASSWGREQYF.

This clonotype came up a few times. The chain uses TRBV12-3 or TRBV12-4 and TRBJ1-4; 7 bases align to TRBD1. V gave up 3 bases and J gave up 8 bases; unmatched junction bases: 9. The CDR3 extends over 15 amino acids. CDR3 sequence: CASSFNRGSEEKLFF. The CDR3, as DNA: TGTGCCAGCAGTTTCAACAGGGGTAGCGAGGAAAAACTGTTTTTT.

This rearrangement joins TRBV18 to TRBJ2-7; D is unresolved. The length of the CDR3 is 13 residues. V dropped 1 base and J dropped 3 bases, with 7 bases sitting between them. CDR1 KGHSH and CDR2 LQKENI come from the germline V gene. CDR3 sequence reads: CASSPRSDYEQYF. The CDR3 DNA follows: TGTGCCAGCTCACCACGGTCGGACTACGAGCAGTACTTC.

This clonotype was recorded many times. The chain joins TRBV7-2 to TRBJ1-5; 10 bases align to TRBD1. CDR3 size: 16 residues. From germline, CDR1 is SGHTA and CDR2 FQGNSA. Trimming took 3 bases from V and 1 from J; bases not matched to a gene: 3. CDR3 region: CASSLMGQGSNQPQHF. The CDR3 nucleotides are TGTGCCAGCAGCTTGATGGGACAGGGGAGCAATCAGCCCCAGCATTTT.

The V and J genes are TRBV5-5 and TRBJ1-4, with D possibly matching TRBD1 (5 bases). Trimming pared 0 bases from V and 0 bases from J, leaving 9 bases between. The CDR3 is 16 amino acids. Per the germline V gene, CDR1 is SGHKS and CDR2 is YYEKEE (reference sequence). This chain's CDR3 is CASSLEGVPTNEKLFF. The CDR3 DNA reads TGTGCCAGCAGCTTGGAAGGGGTGCCAACTAATGAAAAACTGTTTTTT.

Only one count was recorded for this clonotype. The junction differs from germline at one of its ends, possibly a read error. This chain joins TRBV4-3 and TRBJ2-5; D tentatively reads TRBD1 or TRBD2 (5 bases each). The CDR3 consists of 15 residues. Looked up from germline, CDR1 is LGHNA and CDR2 is YSLEER. The CDR3, as DNA: TGCGCCAGCAGCCAAGATGTTAAGGGAACCGGGACCCAGTACTTT. It is translated as CASSQDVKGTGTQYF.

CDR3 in DNA: TGTGCCAGCAGTGACAGGGATTGGAACACTGAAGCTTTCTTT. Translating it yields CASSDRDWNTEAFF. This chain connects TRBV2 to TRBJ1-1; tentatively, D is TRBD1 (5 bases). This CDR3 region has 14 residues. Germline V gene sequence: CDR1 SNHLY, CDR2 FYNNEI. V was trimmed by 3 bases and J by 1 base, leaving 9 bases between them.

The chain has TRBV19 and TRBJ2-1; TRBD2 matches at 7 bases. With 4 bases clipped from V and 4 bases from J, the junction kept 7 bases outside the gene matches. The CDR3 length is 15 residues. Germline assignment: CDR1 LNHDA and CDR2 SQIVND (reference sequence). The CDR3 DNA follows: TGTGCCAGTAGTACCAGCGGGGCGTATTACAATGAGCAGTTCTTC. As protein: CASSTSGAYYNEQFF.

The genes are TRBV7-2 and TRBJ2-7; no firm D call. Trimming removed 1 base from V and 0 bases from J, with 7 bases in between. Germline V lookup: CDR1 SGHTA, CDR2 FQGNSA. The CDR3 is made up of 14 amino acids. The CDR3 coding sequence is TGTGCCAGCAGCTTAGACTTCATCTCCTACGAGCAGTACTTC. Translated: CASSLDFISYEQYF.

The chain couples TRBV29-1 to TRBJ2-1, with 7 bases matching TRBD1. CDR1 and CDR2 from the germline V gene are SQVTM and ANQGSEA. The CDR3 covers 16 residues. The V and J ends lost 5 bases and 1 base, in that order; junction bases with no gene match: 11. DNA of the CDR3: TGCAGCGTTCTAACCTCCGGGACAGAGTCCTACAATGAGCAGTTCTTC. This gives the protein CSVLTSGTESYNEQFF.

This clonotype was counted a few times. This sequence joins TRBV29-1 and TRBJ1-1; 7 bases map to TRBD1. The V gene end was trimmed by 6 bases and the J gene end by 0 bases; junction bases not matched to a gene: 4. Per germline, CDR1 SQVTM and CDR2 ANQGSEA. This CDR3 has 13 residues. The CDR3: CSVGQFMNTEAFF. CDR3 nucleotides: TGCAGCGTGGGACAGTTCATGAACACTGAAGCTTTCTTT.

This clonotype was detected many times. The chain combines TRBV5-1 with TRBJ1-3; D is ambiguous. CDR3 length: 16 residues. Germline V gives CDR1 SGHRS, CDR2 YFSETQ. V was cut by 0 bases and J by 0 bases, with 10 bases left in between. DNA for the CDR3: TGCGCCAGCAGCTTGGTTGGAATTGACTCTGGAAACACCATATATTTT. Its protein product is CASSLVGIDSGNTIYF. Together with reference TRBV5-1 and TRBJ1-3, the CDR3 gives the full variable domain: KAGVTQTPRYLIKTRGQQVTLSCSPISGHRSVSWYQQTPGQGLQFLFEYFSETQRNKGNFPGRFSGRQFSNSRSEMNVSTLELGDSALYLCASSLVGIDSGNTIYFGEGSWLTVV.

The chain is built from TRBV13 and TRBJ1-1; TRBD1 agrees at 7 bases. The CDR3 is made up of 12 amino acids. Trimming removed 5 bases from V and 10 bases from J; junction bases left unmatched: 7. Germline V gene lookup returns CDR1 PRHDT and CDR2 FYEKMQ (reference sequence). The CDR3 nucleotides read TGTGCCAGCAGCACGCGACAGGGTATAGCTTTCTTT. Translation gives CASSTRQGIAFF.

This clonotype was detected only a few times. The rearrangement joins TRBV20-1 to TRBJ1-6, with TRBD1 matching 8 bases. CDR3 length equals 12 residues. Germline assignment: CDR1 DFQATT and CDR2 SNEGSKA (reference sequence). Trimming at V came to 6 bases and at J to 10 bases, leaving 5 bases not matched to a gene. This chain's CDR3 is CSATDRESPLHF. CDR3 coding DNA: TGCAGTGCAACGGACAGGGAGTCACCCCTCCACTTT.

In its sample, this clonotype was seen many times. The chain links TRBV27 to TRBJ2-2, with D unresolved. The CDR3 has 14 residues. Between the trimmed V and J ends, which lost 5 bases and 4 bases, there was a span of 11 bases. CDR1 MNHEY and CDR2 SMNVEV come from the germline V gene (reference sequence). CDR3 nucleotide sequence: TGTGCCAGCAGTCTCTTGGGGTCCACCGGGGAGCTGTTTTTT. It is translated as CASSLLGSTGELFF.

In its sample, this clonotype was seen many times. In nucleotides, the CDR3 is TGTGCCAGCAGCCAAGATTTAACCACTGGGGCCAACGTCCTGACTTTC. Protein: CASSQDLTTGANVLTF. V is TRBV3-1 and J is TRBJ2-6; no clear D gene. CDR3 length equals 16 residues. The germline V gene has CDR1 LGHDT and CDR2 YNNKEL (reference sequence). Deletions cut 0 bases from V and 2 bases from J, with 8 bases between.

This clonotype was seen at least ten times. The chain couples TRBV4-3 to TRBJ2-3, with 7 bases that match TRBD1. Germline V gene lookup returns CDR1 LGHNA and CDR2 YSLEER. V was pared by 4 bases and J by 6 bases, with 16 bases of the junction left unmatched. There are 17 residues in the CDR3. The DNA of the CDR3 is TGCGCCAGCAGCCCACAAACAGGGGCCTCAATGGGCGATACGCAGTATTTT. It encodes CASSPQTGASMGDTQYF.

Only a few counts were recorded for this clonotype. This chain connects TRBV20-1 to TRBJ2-7; 10 nucleotides align to TRBD1. CDR1 is DFQATT, CDR2 SNEGSKA, per germline (reference sequence). This CDR3 contains 13 residues. Trimming at V came to 6 bases and at J to 3 bases, leaving 5 bases not matched to a gene. CDR3 in amino acids: CSALRDRGYEQYF. CDR3 in DNA: TGCAGTGCCCTCCGGGACAGGGGCTACGAGCAGTACTTC.